This entry lists 2 T cell receptor beta chains sequenced from one sample in a study of T cell clonality in common variable immunodeficiency. Data came from immunoSEQ multiplex PCR; TCRdb stores just in-frame clones and leaves some out. This repertoire holds approximately 81,000 clones, and none appear only once. Source material: peripheral blood mononuclear cells. Receptors were obtained from a person aged 18 to 75 in good health.

This clone showed up many times. The read ends 3 residues early relative to the CDR3; the germline J gene fills the gap. This chain connects TRBV5-4 to TRBJ2-2, with D perhaps TRBD2 (5 bases). The CDR3 has 15 amino acids. Trimming stripped 4 bases from V and 0 bases from J, with 10 bases between. CDR1 SGHNT and CDR2 YYREEE come from the germline V gene (reference sequence). The CDR3 reads CASSPDFANTGELFF. Partial CDR3 DNA: TGTGCCAGCAGCCCGGACTTCGCGAACACCGGGGAG. The full variable domain, completed using reference TRBV5-4 and TRBJ2-2, is ETGVTQSPTHLIKTRGQQVTLRCSSQSGHNTVSWYQQALGQGPQFIFQYYREEENGRGNFPPRFSGLQFPNYSSELNVNALELDDSALYLCASSPDFANTGELFFGEGSRLTVL.

This clone was recorded many times. The CDR3 end is not reached by the read, which stops 3 residues before it; the germline J gene fills it in. V and J are TRBV9 and TRBJ1-2; D is ambiguous. There are 16 residues in the CDR3. The germline CDR1 and CDR2 sequences are SGDLS and YYNGEE. V lost 0 bases to trimming and J lost 1 base, with 13 bases between them. The sequenced part of the CDR3 DNA is TGTGCCAGCAGCGTAGGACCCCCAGAGGGTAACTATGGC. Its protein product is CASSVGPPEGNYG. The whole CDR3 sequence is CASSVGPPEGNYGYTF.